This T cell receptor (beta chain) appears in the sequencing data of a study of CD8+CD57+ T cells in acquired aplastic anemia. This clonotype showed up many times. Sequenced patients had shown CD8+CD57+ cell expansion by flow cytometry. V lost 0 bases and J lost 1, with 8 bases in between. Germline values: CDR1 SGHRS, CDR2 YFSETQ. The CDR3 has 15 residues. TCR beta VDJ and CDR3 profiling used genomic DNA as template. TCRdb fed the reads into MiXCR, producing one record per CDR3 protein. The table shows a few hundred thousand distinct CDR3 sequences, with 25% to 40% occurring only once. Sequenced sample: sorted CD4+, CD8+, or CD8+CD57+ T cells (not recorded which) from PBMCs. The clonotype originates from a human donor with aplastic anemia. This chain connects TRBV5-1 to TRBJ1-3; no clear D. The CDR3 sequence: CASSLGSGSGNTIYF. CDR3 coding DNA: TGCGCCAGCAGCTTGGGCTCCGGTTCTGGAAACACCATATATTTT.